This TCR beta chain is drawn from a study of tumor-infiltrating lymphocytes in primary liver carcinoma. In the study overall: Sample yields, roughly 3.5 to 7.13 million productive TCRbeta reads, were similar across the tissue types.

Both RNA and DNA were isolated together from about 21-30 mg of bulk tissue that had not been sorted. Total RNA (approximately 500 ng) served as template for TCR beta cDNA synthesis primed by a constant-region primer. ARM-PCR was slightly modified, and three nested multiplex PCR rounds with it gave rise to the TCR beta libraries. The two initial PCR rounds, around 11 cycles each, used TRBV1-TRBV30 forward and C-beta reverse primers. TCRdb reprocessed the multiplex PCR reads via MiXCR and lists one record per CDR3 protein. Of some 120,000 distinct CDR3 sequences detected, roughly 69% appear once; the ten largest clones hold roughly 8.8%. For this clonotype: One end of the junction does not line up with germline, which may come from a read error.

This CDR3 region has 17 residues. Per the germline V gene, CDR1 is SGHVS and CDR2 is FQNEAQ. The source of this sequence is a woman between 55 and 75 years old with primary liver carcinoma and hepatitis B virus infection. V is TRBV7-8 and J is TRBJ2-6, with 10 bases identical to TRBD1. Sequenced: liver tumor tissue from sampling region 1. The sample's subset: tumor region T1, superior pole. CDR3 coding DNA: TGTGCCAGCAGTATGGGTATACCAAGACAGGGGGCTAACGTCCTGACTTTC. It specifies CASSMGIPRQGANVLTF.